Presented here are 21 T cell receptor beta chains from one specimen sequenced in a study of T-cell memory formation after mild COVID-19. TCRdb recomputed calls from the 5' RACE reads with MiXCR, one row per CDR3 protein. Among some 450,000 distinct CDR3 sequences listed, 20% were seen once. Material for sequencing was PBMCs or a T cell subset sorted from them (not recorded which). The receptors were sampled from an adult woman who had mild COVID-19 (a few samples of this study predate the infection). Cell type and time point are not known.

This clonotype was found a few times. The chain uses TRBV3-1 and TRBJ2-7; the match to TRBD1 covers 11 bases. V shed 6 bases and J 9 bases; nucleotides not matched to a gene: 4. Germline CDR1 is LGHDT and CDR2 is YNNKEL (reference sequence). CDR3 length equals 12 residues. In DNA form, the CDR3 reads TGTGCCAGCAGAGGGACAGGGGGAAGGCAGTACTTC. The encoded protein is CASRGTGGRQYF.

This clonotype was counted between two and nine times. This chain uses TRBV4-2 with TRBJ2-5; D is possibly TRBD1 or TRBD2 (5 bases each). From germline, CDR1 is LGHNA and CDR2 YNFKEQ. CDR3 length equals 13 residues. Trimming stripped 0 bases from V and 4 bases from J, with 6 bases between. CDR3 DNA sequence: TGTGCCAGCAGCCAAGAGAGGGGAGAGACCCAGTACTTC. It translates to CASSQERGETQYF.

This clonotype was seen a handful of times. V and J are TRBV7-2 and TRBJ2-3, with no clear D. The length of the CDR3 is 15 residues. V lost 1 base and J lost 2, with 10 bases in between. CDR1 SGHTA and CDR2 FQGNSA come from the germline V gene. CDR3 coding DNA: TGTGCCAGCAGCTTAGGGCAGGCAAACACAGATACGCAGTATTTT. The encoded protein is CASSLGQANTDTQYF.

This clonotype was seen only a few times. The chain recombines TRBV25-1 with TRBJ2-1; D gene ambiguous. The germline V gene encodes CDR1 MGHDK and CDR2 SYGVNS. The length of the CDR3 is 13 residues. V was pared by 3 bases and J by 8 bases, with 11 bases between. The CDR3 loop is CASSDVARYEQFF. In nucleotides, the CDR3 is TGTGCCAGCAGTGATGTAGCTAGGTATGAGCAGTTCTTC.

This clonotype was found a few times. CDR3 region: CASRGWTVGYEQYF. The DNA of the CDR3 is TGTGCCAGCAGGGGGTGGACAGTCGGCTACGAGCAGTACTTC. The rearrangement uses TRBV6-2 or TRBV6-3 and TRBJ2-7; TRBD1 might be the D (6 bases). CDR1 and CDR2 from the germline V gene are MNHEY and SVGEGT. The CDR3 spans 14 residues. Trimming took 6 bases from V and 3 from J, leaving 15 bases between them.

This clonotype was counted between two and nine times. The chain recombines TRBV7-3 with TRBJ2-5; D perhaps matches TRBD2 (5 bases). The CDR3 consists of 14 residues. V was trimmed by 1 base and J by 5 bases, leaving 11 bases between them. CDR1 and CDR2 from the germline V gene are SGHTA and FQGTGA. CDR3 coding DNA: TGTGCCAGCAGCTTAAGTGGACTGGGCGAGACCCAGTACTTC. This encodes CASSLSGLGETQYF.

The V and J genes are TRBV7-9 and TRBJ1-1, with D unresolved. Trimming cost V 2 bases and J 1 base, with 8 bases left between them. The CDR3 spans 14 residues. CDR1 SEHNR and CDR2 FQNEAQ come from the germline V gene (reference sequence). CDR3 sequence reads: CASSLNQANTEAFF. The DNA for the CDR3 is TGTGCCAGCAGCTTAAATCAGGCGAACACTGAAGCTTTCTTT.

This clonotype was found many times. The chain is built from TRBV5-1 and TRBJ2-4; maybe TRBD2 (6 bases). The ends were cut back, 0 bases at V and 10 bases at J, with 14 bases in the middle. Germline-derived CDR1 and CDR2 are SGHRS and YFSETQ. The CDR3 has 14 residues. CDR3 in DNA: TGCGCCAGCAGCTTGGAGGAGGGTAAAAGAATTCAGTACTTC. As protein: CASSLEEGKRIQYF.

CDR3 nucleotide sequence: TGCAGTGCTATAAGGACTAGCGGGGGGGCCGAGACAGATACGCAGTATTTT. The encoded protein is CSAIRTSGGAETDTQYF. The chain joins TRBV20-1 to TRBJ2-3, with TRBD2 matching over 15 bases. The junction had 8 bases not matched to a gene; V was cut back by 4 bases and J by 3 bases. Germline V gives CDR1 DFQATT, CDR2 SNEGSKA (reference sequence). The CDR3 has 17 amino acids.

DNA for the CDR3: TGTGCCAGCAGCCCTGGACTAGCGGTACCCCCCTACAATGAGCAGTTCTTC. It translates to CASSPGLAVPPYNEQFF. The V call is TRBV7-3, the J call TRBJ2-1; 10 nucleotides match TRBD2. Germline lookup yields CDR1 SGHTA and CDR2 FQGTGA. The CDR3 contains 17 residues. Trimming removed 5 bases from V and 2 bases from J; junction bases left unmatched: 9.

This clonotype was counted only a few times. This chain links TRBV6-2 or TRBV6-3 with TRBJ1-3; D remains ambiguous. Germline V CDR1 and CDR2: MNHEY, SVGEGT. V gave up 2 bases and J gave up 0 bases, with 11 bases separating them. The CDR3 is 16 amino acids. The CDR3 spells CASSYLVRSSGNTIYF. CDR3 nucleotides: TGTGCCAGCAGTTACCTGGTCAGGAGCTCTGGAAACACCATATATTTT.

V and J are TRBV9 and TRBJ2-7, with D perhaps given as TRBD1 or TRBD2 (6 bases each). The CDR3 is 16 residues long. V lost 0 bases, J lost 0 bases, and 13 bases lay in between. From germline, CDR1 is SGDLS and CDR2 YYNGEE. The DNA of the CDR3 is TGTGCCAGCAGCGTAGATGGGGGGCTGAGCTCCTACGAGCAGTACTTC. Encoded protein: CASSVDGGLSSYEQYF.

This CDR3 is CASSLAGASGTGELFF. The DNA of the CDR3 is TGTGCCAGCAGCTTGGCCGGGGCTAGCGGGACCGGGGAGCTGTTTTTT. The chain employs TRBV5-4 and TRBJ2-2; 8 bases match TRBD2. This CDR3 has 16 amino acids. The germline V gene has CDR1 SGHNT and CDR2 YYREEE (reference sequence). V gave up 0 bases and J gave up 5 bases; unmatched junction bases: 6.

This clonotype was recorded a few times. The rearrangement uses TRBV29-1 and TRBJ2-3; 9 positions agree with TRBD2. This CDR3 contains 17 residues. V was clipped by 6 bases and J by 5 bases; unmatched bases: 18. The germline V gene encodes CDR1 SQVTM and CDR2 ANQGSEA. The CDR3 loop is CSVTDRPGAGGGDTQYF. The CDR3 coding sequence is TGCAGCGTAACCGACAGGCCCGGAGCGGGAGGAGGAGATACGCAGTATTTT.

This clonotype came up a few times. The chain links TRBV20-1 to TRBJ2-5; 9 nucleotides line up with TRBD2. The V gene's germline CDR1 is DFQATT and CDR2 SNEGSKA (reference sequence). The CDR3 spans 13 residues. Trimming at V came to 6 bases and at J to 7 bases, leaving 9 bases not matched to a gene. The CDR3 DNA follows: TGCAGTGCAATAGCGGGAGCTTGGGGGACCCAGTACTTC. Translated, it gives CSAIAGAWGTQYF.

J is TRBJ2-1 and V is TRBV5-1; 11 bases map to TRBD2. Germline trimming cut 3 bases from V and 2 bases from J; bases unmatched to any gene: 4. Germline values: CDR1 SGHRS, CDR2 YFSETQ. The CDR3 consists of 16 residues. CDR3: CASSSLTSGAYNEQFF. In DNA, the CDR3 is TGCGCCAGCAGCTCCTTGACTAGCGGGGCCTACAATGAGCAGTTCTTC. The full variable domain, rest sourced from reference TRBV5-1 and TRBJ2-1, is KAGVTQTPRYLIKTRGQQVTLSCSPISGHRSVSWYQQTPGQGLQFLFEYFSETQRNKGNFPGRFSGRQFSNSRSEMNVSTLELGDSALYLCASSSLTSGAYNEQFFGPGTRLTVL.

This clonotype was seen a handful of times. V and J are TRBV7-2 and TRBJ2-3; maybe TRBD2 (5 bases). Germline V gene lookup returns CDR1 SGHTA and CDR2 FQGNSA. V was shortened by 1 base and J by 0 bases, with 14 bases between the two germline ends. CDR3 length: 17 residues. CDR3 residues: CASSLVGAEASTDTQYF. CDR3 DNA: TGTGCCAGCAGCTTAGTAGGAGCGGAAGCTAGCACAGATACGCAGTATTTT.

This clonotype has just a few counts. This chain connects TRBV2 to TRBJ2-7; 8 bases fit TRBD2. Germline V CDR1 and CDR2: SNHLY, FYNNEI. J was trimmed by 0 bases and V by 9 bases; bases with no gene match: 7. This CDR3 contains 14 residues. For the CDR3, the DNA is TGTGCCAGGGAAGCGGGGGTGAGCTCCTACGAGCAGTACTTC. It codes for CAREAGVSSYEQYF.

This clonotype showed up just a few times. CDR3 amino acids: CASSRDVFEQYF. The CDR3 DNA reads as TGTGCCAGCAGCAGGGACGTATTCGAGCAGTACTTC. This rearrangement joins TRBV5-6 to TRBJ2-7, with D possibly being TRBD1 or TRBD2 (5 bases each). This CDR3 contains 12 residues. The V gene's germline CDR1 is SGHDT and CDR2 YYEEEE. Trimming stripped 4 bases from V and 6 bases from J, with 11 bases between.

This clonotype was seen only a few times. This chain connects TRBV10-3 to TRBJ2-1, with 13 nucleotides matching TRBD2. This CDR3 has 17 amino acids. Germline values: CDR1 ENHRY, CDR2 SYGVKD. Trimming took 3 bases from V and 12 from J; bases not matched to a gene: 14. Here the CDR3 DNA reads TGTGCCATCAGTGACCCGAGGACTAGCGGGGGAGTACTAAGGCAGTTCTTC. It specifies CAISDPRTSGGVLRQFF.

There are a few counts of this clonotype. The chain links TRBV3-1 to TRBJ2-4; D is uncertain. Trimming cost V 1 base and J 9 bases, with 4 bases left between them. This CDR3 comprises 11 residues. The V gene's germline CDR1 is LGHDT and CDR2 YNNKEL (reference sequence). CDR3: CASSQGGIQYF. The CDR3 DNA is TGTGCCAGCAGCCAAGGGGGCATTCAGTACTTC.